This T cell receptor (beta chain) was observed in a study of PD-L1 blockade in urothelial cancer. Between the trimmed V and J ends, which lost 5 bases and 7 bases, there was a span of 12 bases. This CDR3 region has 12 residues. Germline V gene lookup returns CDR1 SGHTA and CDR2 FQGTGA. Specified time point: pretreatment peripheral blood. Generated by immunoSEQ multiplex PCR, the TCRdb table keeps only in-frame clones and is missing some. The sample shows more than 85,000 clones, roughly 91% of them seen only once. The gene calls are TRBV7-3 and TRBJ2-7, with D hard to call. The source is a man in his 60s with urothelial cancer. The sample was PBMCs, taken around atezolizumab (anti-PD-L1) treatment. The CDR3 sequence: CASSPTPREQYF. CDR3 in DNA: TGTGCCAGCAGCCCAACCCCGAGGGAGCAGTACTTC.